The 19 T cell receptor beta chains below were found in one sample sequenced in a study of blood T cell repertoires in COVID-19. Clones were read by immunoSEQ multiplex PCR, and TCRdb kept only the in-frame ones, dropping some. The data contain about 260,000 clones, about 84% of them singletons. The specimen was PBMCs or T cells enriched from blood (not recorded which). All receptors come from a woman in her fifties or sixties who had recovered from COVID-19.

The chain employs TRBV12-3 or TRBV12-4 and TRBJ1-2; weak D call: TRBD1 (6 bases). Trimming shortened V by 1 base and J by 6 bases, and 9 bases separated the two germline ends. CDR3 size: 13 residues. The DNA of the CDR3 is TGTGCCAGCAGTTTAGACAGGGCGGATGGCTACACCTTC. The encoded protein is CASSLDRADGYTF.

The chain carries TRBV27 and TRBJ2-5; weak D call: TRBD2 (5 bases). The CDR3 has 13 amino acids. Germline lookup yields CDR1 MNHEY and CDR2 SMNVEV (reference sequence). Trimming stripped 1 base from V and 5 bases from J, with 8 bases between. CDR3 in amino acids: CASSLYEGETQYF. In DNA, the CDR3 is TGTGCCAGCAGTTTATATGAGGGCGAGACCCAGTACTTC.

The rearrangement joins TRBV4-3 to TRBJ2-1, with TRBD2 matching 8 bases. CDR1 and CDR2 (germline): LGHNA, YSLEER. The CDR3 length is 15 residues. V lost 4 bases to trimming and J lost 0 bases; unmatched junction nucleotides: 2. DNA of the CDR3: TGCGCCAGCAGCCGTAGCGGGGACTCCTACAATGAGCAGTTCTTC. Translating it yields CASSRSGDSYNEQFF.

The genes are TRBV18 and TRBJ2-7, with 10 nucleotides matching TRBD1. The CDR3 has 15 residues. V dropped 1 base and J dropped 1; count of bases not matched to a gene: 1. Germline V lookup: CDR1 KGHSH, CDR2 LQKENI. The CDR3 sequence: CASSPQGQGSYEQYF. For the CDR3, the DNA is TGTGCCAGCTCACCACAGGGACAGGGGTCCTACGAGCAGTACTTC.

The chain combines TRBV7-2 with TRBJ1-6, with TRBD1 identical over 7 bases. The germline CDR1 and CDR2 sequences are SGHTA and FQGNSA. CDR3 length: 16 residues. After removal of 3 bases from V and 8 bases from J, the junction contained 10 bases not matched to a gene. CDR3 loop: CASSLIRTGGYSPLHF. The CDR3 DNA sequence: TGTGCCAGCAGCTTGATTAGGACAGGAGGGTATTCACCCCTCCACTTT.

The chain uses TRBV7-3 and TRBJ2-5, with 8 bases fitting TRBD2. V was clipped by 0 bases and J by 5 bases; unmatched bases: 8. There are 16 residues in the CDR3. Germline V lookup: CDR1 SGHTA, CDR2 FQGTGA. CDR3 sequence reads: CASSLTPGLEGETQYF. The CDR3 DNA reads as TGTGCCAGCAGCTTAACCCCGGGACTAGAGGGTGAGACCCAGTACTTC. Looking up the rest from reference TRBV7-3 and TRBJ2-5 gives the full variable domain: GAGVSQTPSNKVTEKGKYVELRCDPISGHTALYWYRQSLGQGPEFLIYFQGTGAADDSGLPNDRFFAVRPEGSVSTLKIQRTERGDSAVYLCASSLTPGLEGETQYFGPGTRLLVL.

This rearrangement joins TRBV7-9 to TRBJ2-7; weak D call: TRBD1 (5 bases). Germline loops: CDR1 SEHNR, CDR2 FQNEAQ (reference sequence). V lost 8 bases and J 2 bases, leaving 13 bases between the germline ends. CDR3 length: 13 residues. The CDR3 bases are TGTGCCAGCCGCCCCGGACAAACCTACGAGCAGTACTTC. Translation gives CASRPGQTYEQYF.

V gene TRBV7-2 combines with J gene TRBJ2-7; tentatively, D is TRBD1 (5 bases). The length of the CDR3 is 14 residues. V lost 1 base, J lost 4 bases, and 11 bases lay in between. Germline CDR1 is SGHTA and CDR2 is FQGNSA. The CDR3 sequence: CASSLGDRYYEQYF. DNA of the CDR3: TGTGCCAGCAGCTTAGGTGACAGATATTACGAGCAGTACTTC.

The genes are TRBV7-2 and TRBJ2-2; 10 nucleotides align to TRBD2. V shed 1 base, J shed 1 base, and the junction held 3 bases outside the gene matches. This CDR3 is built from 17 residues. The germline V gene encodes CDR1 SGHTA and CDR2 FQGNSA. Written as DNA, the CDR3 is TGTGCCAGCAGCTTAGATATAGCGGGAGGGAACACCGGGGAGCTGTTTTTT. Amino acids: CASSLDIAGGNTGELFF.

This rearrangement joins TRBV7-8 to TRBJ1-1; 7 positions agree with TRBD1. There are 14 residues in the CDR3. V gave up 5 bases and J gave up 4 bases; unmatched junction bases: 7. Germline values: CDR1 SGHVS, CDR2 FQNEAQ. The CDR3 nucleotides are TGTGCCAGCAGCCTCCGGACAGGTTCCACTGAAGCTTTCTTT. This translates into CASSLRTGSTEAFF. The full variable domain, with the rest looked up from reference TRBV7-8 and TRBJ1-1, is GAGVSQSPRYKVAKRGQDVALRCDPISGHVSLFWYQQALGQGPEFLTYFQNEAQLDKSGLPSDRFFAERPEGSVSTLKIQRTQQEDSAVYLCASSLRTGSTEAFFGQGTRLTVV.

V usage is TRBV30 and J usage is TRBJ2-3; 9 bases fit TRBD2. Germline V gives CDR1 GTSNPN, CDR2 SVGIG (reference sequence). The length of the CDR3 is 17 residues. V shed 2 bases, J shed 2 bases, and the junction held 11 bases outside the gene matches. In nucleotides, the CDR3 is TGTGCCTGGAGTACCCCGCAGGCTAGCGGGGACACAGATACGCAGTATTTT. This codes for CAWSTPQASGDTDTQYF. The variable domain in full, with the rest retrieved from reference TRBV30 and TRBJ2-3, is SQTIHQWPATLVQPVGSPLSLECTVEGTSNPNLYWYRQAAGRGLQLLFYSVGIGQISSEVPQNLSASRPQDRQFILSSKKLLLSDSGFYLCAWSTPQASGDTDTQYFGPGTRLTVL.

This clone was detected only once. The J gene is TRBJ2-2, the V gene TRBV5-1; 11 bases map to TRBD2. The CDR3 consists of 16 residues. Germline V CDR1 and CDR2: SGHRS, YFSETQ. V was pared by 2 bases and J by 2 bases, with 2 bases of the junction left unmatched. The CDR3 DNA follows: TGCGCCAGCAGCTTTAGCGGGGGGGAAAACACCGGGGAGCTGTTTTTT. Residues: CASSFSGGENTGELFF.

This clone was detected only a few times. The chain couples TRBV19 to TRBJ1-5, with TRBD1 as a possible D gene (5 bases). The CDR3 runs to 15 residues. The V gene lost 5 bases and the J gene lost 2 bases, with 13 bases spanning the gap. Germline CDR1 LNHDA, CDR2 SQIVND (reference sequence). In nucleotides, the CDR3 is TGTGCCAGTAGTTTCCAGGGTCACGGCAATCAGCCCCAGCATTTT. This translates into CASSFQGHGNQPQHF.

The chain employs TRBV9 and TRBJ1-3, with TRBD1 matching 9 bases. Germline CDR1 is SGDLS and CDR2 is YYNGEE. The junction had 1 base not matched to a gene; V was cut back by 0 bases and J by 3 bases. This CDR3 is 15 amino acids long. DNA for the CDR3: TGTGCCAGCAGCGTAGGACAGGGGGTTGGAAACACCATATATTTT. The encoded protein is CASSVGQGVGNTIYF.

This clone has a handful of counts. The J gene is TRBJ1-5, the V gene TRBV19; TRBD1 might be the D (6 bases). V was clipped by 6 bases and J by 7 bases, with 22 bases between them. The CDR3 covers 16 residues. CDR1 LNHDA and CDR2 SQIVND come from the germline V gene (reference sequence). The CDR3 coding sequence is TGTGCCAGTAGCCCAACCCGTTCAGGGGCGCGGCAGCCCCAGCATTTT. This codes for CASSPTRSGARQPQHF.

CDR3: CAWSVVGGRNQPQHF. The CDR3 DNA reads TGTGCCTGGAGTGTAGTAGGCGGTCGAAATCAGCCCCAGCATTTT. The chain uses TRBV30 and TRBJ1-5; D call uncertain. The CDR3 is 15 amino acids. In germline, CDR1 is GTSNPN, CDR2 SVGIG (reference sequence). V lost 0 bases to trimming and J lost 4 bases, with 13 bases between them.

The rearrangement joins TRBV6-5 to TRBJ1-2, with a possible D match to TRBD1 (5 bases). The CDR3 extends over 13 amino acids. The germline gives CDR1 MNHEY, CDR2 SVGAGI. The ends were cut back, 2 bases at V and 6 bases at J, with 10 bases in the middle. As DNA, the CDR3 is TGTGCCAGCAGTTACGGGCAGGGTCATGGCTACACCTTC. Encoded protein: CASSYGQGHGYTF.

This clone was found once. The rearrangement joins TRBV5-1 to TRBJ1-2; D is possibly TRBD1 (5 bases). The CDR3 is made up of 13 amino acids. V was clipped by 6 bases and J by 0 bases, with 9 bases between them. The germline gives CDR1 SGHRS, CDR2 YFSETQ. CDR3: CASTGMSNYGYTF. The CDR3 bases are TGCGCCAGCACAGGGATGTCTAACTATGGCTACACCTTC.

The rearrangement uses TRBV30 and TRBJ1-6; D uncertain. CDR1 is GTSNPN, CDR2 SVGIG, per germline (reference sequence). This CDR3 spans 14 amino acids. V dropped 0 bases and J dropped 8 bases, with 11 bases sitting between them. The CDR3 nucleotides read TGTGCCTGGAGTGTCGGAGGGTCCGATTCACCCCTCCACTTT. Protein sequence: CAWSVGGSDSPLHF.